This TCR beta chain was sequenced in a study of OX40 agonist ivuxolimab in advanced cancers. Study information: A male proportion of just over 80% was recorded, with mean age roughly 62 years and range roughly 23 to 79. Prior anti-PD-1, anti-PD-L1 or anti-CTLA-4 therapy was allowed; 40% to 50% had some.

Whole-study findings and limits: It was not determined which antigens were specifically recognized by the peripheral T cells that had undergone clonal expansion.

About this clone: Its antigen is as yet unknown.

Trimming shortened V by 4 bases and J by 0 bases, and 13 bases separated the two germline ends. The CDR3 is 15 residues long. Germline-derived CDR1 and CDR2 are SGHRS and YFSETQ. Data came from immunoSEQ multiplex PCR; TCRdb stores just in-frame clones and leaves some out. This sample has about 42,000 clones, with about 81% found just once. The receptor was derived from an adult with an advanced solid tumor such as melanoma, head and neck, liver or kidney cancer. The sequenced sample was CD4+ or CD8+ T cells sorted from blood, obtained in a trial of the OX40 agonist ivuxolimab. The J gene is TRBJ2-5, the V gene TRBV5-1; a weak D match, TRBD2 (6 bases). As DNA, the CDR3 is TGCGCCAGCAGCCGGGCGGGGCTCTACCAAGAGACCCAGTACTTC. Protein: CASSRAGLYQETQYF.